This passage covers 23 T cell receptor beta chains from one sample sequenced in a study of blood T cell repertoires in COVID-19. Sequenced by immunoSEQ multiplex PCR; TCRdb stores in-frame clones only, minus some. The sample has fewer than 200,000 clones; around four fifths are singletons. The sample comprised peripheral blood. Source of these receptors: a woman at least 80 years old with COVID-19, enrolled during active disease.

J is TRBJ2-7 and V is TRBV5-1, with 9 bases identical to TRBD1. This CDR3 contains 15 residues. Germline CDR1 reads SGHRS; CDR2 reads YFSETQ. With 4 bases clipped from V and 2 bases from J, the junction kept 7 bases outside the gene matches. CDR3 region: CASSAGTGIAYEQYF. The CDR3 DNA sequence: TGCGCCAGCAGCGCTGGGACAGGGATCGCCTACGAGCAGTACTTC.

Here the CDR3 DNA reads TGTGCCAGCAGCTTGGCCGGGACAGCCGACCTGGGCTACACCTTC. This translates into CASSLAGTADLGYTF. The chain combines TRBV5-6 with TRBJ1-2; 7 nucleotides match TRBD1. This CDR3 is built from 15 residues. J was trimmed by 8 bases and V by 0 bases; bases with no gene match: 10. The germline CDR1 and CDR2 sequences are SGHDT and YYEEEE. Using reference TRBV5-6 and TRBJ1-2 for the parts outside the CDR3, the full variable domain is DAGVTQSPTHLIKTRGQQVTLRCSPKSGHDTVSWYQQALGQGPQFIFQYYEEEERQRGNFPDRFSGHQFPNYSSELNVNALLLGDSALYLCASSLAGTADLGYTFGSGTRLTVV.

This sequence joins TRBV19 and TRBJ1-2; 9 nucleotides line up with TRBD1. CDR1 and CDR2 (germline): LNHDA, SQIVND (reference sequence). V shed 5 bases and J 6 bases; nucleotides not matched to a gene: 16. The CDR3 spans 17 residues. For the CDR3, the DNA is TGTGCCAGTAGTCCGCCGATTATGGGACAGGGCCGGCATGGCTACACCTTC. This encodes CASSPPIMGQGRHGYTF.

The CDR3 here is CASSVEGRDNSPLHF. The CDR3 nucleotides read TGTGCCAGCAGTGTAGAGGGAAGGGATAATTCACCCCTCCACTTT. This chain uses TRBV2 with TRBJ1-6; D call uncertain. V was trimmed by 4 bases and J by 5 bases, leaving 12 bases between them. CDR1 is SNHLY and CDR2 is FYNNEI in the germline V gene. The CDR3 runs 15 residues.

This chain joins TRBV3-1 (or the pseudogene TRBV3-2) and TRBJ2-7; unclear D gene. Germline CDR1 LGHDT, CDR2 YNNKEL (reference sequence). The CDR3 is 12 residues long. V lost 0 bases to trimming and J lost 3 bases, with 3 bases between them. The CDR3 is CASSQDYYEQYF. For the CDR3, the DNA is TGTGCCAGCAGCCAAGACTACTACGAGCAGTACTTC.

The chain employs TRBV12-5 and TRBJ2-3; 10 bases are a match to TRBD2. With 6 bases clipped from V and 10 bases from J, the junction kept 7 bases outside the gene matches. CDR3 size: 13 residues. Germline V lookup: CDR1 LGHNT, CDR2 FRNRAP. In DNA form, the CDR3 reads TGTGCTAGTGGACACCTCACTAGCGGGGCGCAGTATTTT. The encoded protein is CASGHLTSGAQYF.

This chain connects TRBV20-1 to TRBJ1-2; 7 bases are shared with TRBD1. Trimming cost V 3 bases and J 4 bases; bases outside gene matches: 11. The germline V gene encodes CDR1 DFQATT and CDR2 SNEGSKA (reference sequence). The CDR3 is 15 residues long. The CDR3 sequence is CSASRTPGGSYGYTF. The CDR3 DNA follows: TGCAGTGCTAGTCGGACCCCAGGGGGAAGCTATGGCTACACCTTC.

V usage is TRBV5-1 and J usage is TRBJ1-2; 7 bases fit TRBD1. The CDR3 sequence is 12 residues long. In germline, CDR1 is SGHRS, CDR2 YFSETQ. Trimming cost V 4 bases and J 4 bases; bases outside gene matches: 1. The DNA for the CDR3 is TGCGCCAGCAGCCGGGACAGCTATGGCTACACCTTC. Encoded protein: CASSRDSYGYTF.

The V gene is TRBV6-2 or TRBV6-3, the J gene TRBJ2-2; a possible D gene is TRBD2 (6 bases). Trimming removed 2 bases at V and 2 bases at J, with 18 bases between. CDR1 is MNHEY and CDR2 is SVGEGT in the germline V gene. The CDR3 consists of 18 residues. CDR3 nucleotides: TGTGCCAGCAGTTACGCGCGGGACGGAGACCTCAACACCGGGGAGCTGTTTTTT. Translating gives CASSYARDGDLNTGELFF.

The chain combines TRBV19 with TRBJ1-4; D unresolved. The CDR3 spans 16 residues. Germline assignment: CDR1 LNHDA and CDR2 SQIVND (reference sequence). V lost 1 base and J lost 3, with 12 bases in between. DNA for the CDR3: TGTGCCAGTAGTATAGCTCCGAGGCAATCTAATGAAAAACTGTTTTTT. This sequence encodes CASSIAPRQSNEKLFF.

The rearrangement joins TRBV6-6 to TRBJ1-1, with TRBD1 identical over 7 bases. The CDR3 loop spans 13 amino acids. Trimming at V came to 10 bases and at J to 1 base, leaving 6 bases not matched to a gene. Per germline, CDR1 MNHNY and CDR2 SVGAGI (reference sequence). CDR3 coding DNA: TGTGCCACAGGGGGATGGCCGAACACTGAAGCTTTCTTT. Translated: CATGGWPNTEAFF.

This sequence joins TRBV28 and TRBJ1-5, with 9 nucleotides matching TRBD1. J gave up 7 bases and V 5 bases, and 9 bases lay outside the gene matches. The CDR3 spans 15 residues. Germline-derived CDR1 and CDR2 are MDHEN and SYDVKM. CDR3 residues: CASSARDREWQPQHF. CDR3 in DNA: TGTGCCAGCAGTGCCCGGGACAGGGAGTGGCAGCCCCAGCATTTT.

The rearrangement uses TRBV15 and TRBJ1-1; possible D gene TRBD1, 6 bases. The CDR3 is made up of 13 amino acids. The germline gives CDR1 LNHNV, CDR2 YYDKDF (reference sequence). The V end was cut by 4 bases, the J end by 2 bases, with 8 bases between. The CDR3 sequence: CATSKGVNTEAFF. Here the CDR3 DNA reads TGTGCCACCAGCAAGGGGGTTAACACTGAAGCTTTCTTT.

V gene TRBV7-3 combines with J gene TRBJ2-7; 7 bases line up with TRBD1. The CDR3 contains 15 residues. V gave up 5 bases and J gave up 2 bases; unmatched junction bases: 9. Germline CDR1 SGHTA, CDR2 FQGTGA. CDR3 nucleotides: TGTGCCAGCAGCGCATCCGGGACAGTGGCCTACGAGCAGTACTTC. It encodes CASSASGTVAYEQYF.

As concerns this clone: Sequence at one end of the junction differs from germline and may be a read error. V is TRBV7-7 and J is TRBJ1-2; a weak D match, TRBD1 (6 bases). CDR1 and CDR2 (germline): SSHAT, FNYEAQ (reference sequence). The CDR3 sequence is 15 residues long. The CDR3 coding sequence is TGTGCTAGCAGCTTCAGGGACAAACCTAACTATGGCTACACCTTC. It is translated as CASSFRDKPNYGYTF.

The chain is built from TRBV6-1 and TRBJ1-5; D not resolved. V was shortened by 2 bases and J by 0 bases, with 17 bases between the two germline ends. The CDR3 consists of 18 residues. Germline V lookup: CDR1 MNHNS, CDR2 SASEGT. As DNA, the CDR3 is TGTGCCAGCAGTGAATATCGCATCGGGGATTATAGCAATCAGCCCCAGCATTTT. As protein: CASSEYRIGDYSNQPQHF.

This rearrangement joins TRBV5-4 to TRBJ2-3, with 11 bases fitting TRBD2. The CDR3 consists of 16 residues. Germline V gives CDR1 SGHNT, CDR2 YYREEE (reference sequence). The V gene end was trimmed by 1 base and the J gene end by 2 bases; junction bases not matched to a gene: 3. CDR3 in DNA: TGTGCCAGCAGCTTGAAGGGACTAGCGGCCACAGATACGCAGTATTTT. Translation gives CASSLKGLAATDTQYF.

The chain carries TRBV19 and TRBJ1-4; D unresolved. Germline loops: CDR1 LNHDA, CDR2 SQIVND (reference sequence). Trimming took 5 bases from V and 2 from J, leaving 15 bases between them. The CDR3 spans 16 residues. In DNA, the CDR3 is TGTGCCAGTAGTTTGACGGGGAGGGCGACTAATGAAAAACTGTTTTTT. Translation: CASSLTGRATNEKLFF.

J is TRBJ1-1 and V is TRBV5-1, with TRBD1 matching over 7 bases. Germline V gene sequence: CDR1 SGHRS, CDR2 YFSETQ. The CDR3 covers 15 residues. The J segment lost 1 base and the V segment lost 1 base, leaving 4 bases of the junction unmatched. CDR3 loop: CASSLRQGGNTEAFF. For the CDR3, the DNA is TGCGCCAGCAGCTTGAGGCAGGGGGGGAACACTGAAGCTTTCTTT.

This sequence joins TRBV3-1 (or the pseudogene TRBV3-2) and TRBJ2-5; 11 nucleotides agree with TRBD2. The CDR3 consists of 14 residues. V shed 1 base, J shed 8 bases, and the junction held 3 bases outside the gene matches. Germline assignment: CDR1 LGHDT and CDR2 YNNKEL (reference sequence). CDR3 loop: CASSQVLAGATQYF. In nucleotides, the CDR3 is TGTGCCAGCAGCCAAGTACTAGCGGGAGCCACCCAGTACTTC.

V gene TRBV2 combines with J gene TRBJ1-6; D unresolved. Germline-derived CDR1 and CDR2 are SNHLY and FYNNEI. CDR3 length: 15 amino acids. Deletions cut 3 bases from V and 4 bases from J, with 10 bases between. CDR3 loop: CASSDGPLYNSPLHF. The CDR3 nucleotides read TGTGCCAGCAGTGATGGTCCCCTATATAATTCACCCCTCCACTTT.

The chain links TRBV24-1 to TRBJ2-3; D ambiguous. The CDR3 runs 14 residues. The V and J ends lost 5 bases and 3 bases respectively, with 11 bases between them. Germline V lookup: CDR1 KGHDR, CDR2 SFDVKD. CDR3 in amino acids: CATSASGVTDTQYF. CDR3 coding DNA: TGTGCCACCAGTGCCTCGGGTGTAACAGATACGCAGTATTTT.

The V call is TRBV5-1, the J call TRBJ2-7; D not resolved. Between the trimmed V and J ends, which lost 4 bases and 6 bases, there was a span of 14 bases. This CDR3 has 13 amino acids. The germline V gene encodes CDR1 SGHRS and CDR2 YFSETQ. In DNA, the CDR3 is TGCGCCAGCAGCCTTGACGGGTTTCGCGAGCAGTACTTC. Protein: CASSLDGFREQYF. The whole variable domain, filled in from reference TRBV5-1 and TRBJ2-7, reads KAGVTQTPRYLIKTRGQQVTLSCSPISGHRSVSWYQQTPGQGLQFLFEYFSETQRNKGNFPGRFSGRQFSNSRSEMNVSTLELGDSALYLCASSLDGFREQYFGPGTRLTVT.